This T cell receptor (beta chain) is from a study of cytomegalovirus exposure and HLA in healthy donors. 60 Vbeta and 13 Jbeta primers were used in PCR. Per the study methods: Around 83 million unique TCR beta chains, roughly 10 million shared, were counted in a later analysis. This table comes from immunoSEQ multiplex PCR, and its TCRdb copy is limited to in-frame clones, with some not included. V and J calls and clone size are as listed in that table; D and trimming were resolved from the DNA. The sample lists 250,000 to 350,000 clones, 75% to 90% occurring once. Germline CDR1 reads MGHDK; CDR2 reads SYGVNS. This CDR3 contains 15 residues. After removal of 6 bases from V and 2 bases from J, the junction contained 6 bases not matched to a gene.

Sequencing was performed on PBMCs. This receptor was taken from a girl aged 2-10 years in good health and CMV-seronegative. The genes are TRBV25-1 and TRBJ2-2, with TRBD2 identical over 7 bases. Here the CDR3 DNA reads TGTGCCAGCAGCCCCGGGACTATTAACACCGGGGAGCTGTTTTTT. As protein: CASSPGTINTGELFF.